Following are 32 T cell receptor beta chains from one sample sequenced in a study of T cells in Graves' hyperthyroidism and ophthalmopathy. RNA transcripts gave rise to amplified TCR beta CDR3 regions. HTBI primers drove first-round RT-PCR of the TCR CDR3. TCRdb re-called the multiplex PCR reads with MiXCR, one entry per CDR3 protein. The sample lists approximately 600,000 distinct CDR3 sequences; approximately 14% were seen once. What was sequenced was blood. The source of these receptors is a woman aged 18-29 years with Graves' ophthalmopathy.

The J gene is TRBJ1-2, the V gene TRBV6-1; 8 positions agree with TRBD1. Germline V gives CDR1 MNHNS, CDR2 SASEGT. CDR3 size: 13 residues. The ends lost 2 bases at V and 8 bases at J; junction bases unmatched: 4. The CDR3, as DNA: TGTGCCAGCAGTGAACAGGGGGCAGGCGGCTACACCTTC. Its protein product is CASSEQGAGGYTF.

In this sample, this clonotype turned up many times. This sequence joins TRBV12-3 or TRBV12-4 and TRBJ2-7; 7 bases are shared with TRBD2. The CDR3 consists of 19 residues. The J segment lost 3 bases and the V segment lost 6 bases, leaving 23 bases of the junction unmatched. CDR3 amino acids: CASSSGYKDASGDDYEQYF. The CDR3 DNA reads as TGTGCCAGCAGCTCAGGGTATAAGGATGCTAGCGGAGACGACTACGAGCAGTACTTC.

The CDR3 DNA follows: TGTGCCAGCAGCTCTGACGGGACTAGCGGGACCAGGGATACGCAGTATTTT. Translated: CASSSDGTSGTRDTQYF. V is TRBV11-2 and J is TRBJ2-3, with 13 bases matching TRBD2. The junction had 10 bases not matched to a gene; V was cut back by 4 bases and J by 6 bases. Germline V lookup: CDR1 SGHAT, CDR2 FQNNGV. The CDR3 spans 17 residues.

Turning to this clonotype: A read error may be the cause here, since a much bigger clone is one base away. The chain couples TRBV11-3 to TRBJ2-5; possibly TRBD2 for D (5 bases). The CDR3 is 16 residues long. Germline-derived CDR1 and CDR2 are SGHNT and YENEEA. V dropped 5 bases and J dropped 4 bases, with 20 bases sitting between them. The CDR3 DNA follows: TGTGCCAGCAGCCCCCCCCCTATCGGGGATGGAGAGACCCAGTACTTC. Its protein product is CASSPPPIGDGETQYF. The entire variable domain, with the rest obtained from reference TRBV11-3 and TRBJ2-5, is as follows: EAGVVQSPRYKIIEKKQPVAFWCNPISGHNTLYWYLQNLGQGPELLIRYENEEAVDDSQLPKDRFSAERLKGVDSTLKIQPAELGDSAVYLCASSPPPIGDGETQYFGPGTRLLVL.

This clonotype has only a few counts. The chain recombines TRBV4-2 with TRBJ2-1, with 10 bases matching TRBD2. Germline V gene data show CDR1 as LGHNA and CDR2 as YNFKEQ. The CDR3 has 16 residues. Trimming took 2 bases from V and 7 from J; bases not matched to a gene: 8. The CDR3 sequence: CASSQYLAGVFNEQFF. The CDR3 DNA is TGTGCCAGCAGCCAATATCTAGCGGGAGTGTTTAATGAGCAGTTCTTC.

V usage is TRBV25-1 and J usage is TRBJ2-2, with TRBD2 matching over 11 bases. Germline CDR1 MGHDK, CDR2 SYGVNS. J lost 5 bases, V lost 6 bases, and 5 bases had no gene match. This CDR3 spans 15 amino acids. The DNA for the CDR3 is TGTGCCAGCAGCTCTGCTAGCGGGGGGACCGGGGAGCTGTTTTTT. Its translation: CASSSASGGTGELFF.

This clonotype was counted a few times. A much larger clone is a single base away; this may be a read error. The genes are TRBV7-3 and TRBJ2-1; a weak D match, TRBD2 (5 bases). The germline CDR1 and CDR2 sequences are SGHTA and FQGTGA. The CDR3 loop spans 16 amino acids. V was cut by 1 base and J by 10 bases, with 20 bases left in between. In nucleotides, the CDR3 is TGTGCCAGCAGCTTAATTTCGGGAAGCGGTATTCGGGAGCAGTTCTTC. It yields the protein CASSLISGSGIREQFF. The whole variable domain, remainder taken from reference TRBV7-3 and TRBJ2-1, is GAGVSQTPSNKVTEKGKYVELRCDPISGHTALYWYRQSLGQGPEFLIYFQGTGAADDSGLPNDRFFAVRPEGSVSTLKIQRTERGDSAVYLCASSLISGSGIREQFFGPGTRLTVL.

This rearrangement joins TRBV24-1 to TRBJ2-1, with 7 bases that match TRBD1. Germline V gives CDR1 KGHDR, CDR2 SFDVKD. V trimming: 9 bases; J trimming: 8 bases; junction bases outside the gene matches: 6. The CDR3 extends over 12 amino acids. The CDR3 protein is CATFGQDDEQFF. CDR3 nucleotide sequence: TGTGCCACCTTCGGACAGGATGATGAGCAGTTCTTC.

There are many counts of this clonotype. J is TRBJ2-1 and V is TRBV20-1; D is perhaps TRBD2 (7 bases). CDR1 is DFQATT and CDR2 is SNEGSKA in the germline V gene (reference sequence). CDR3 length: 15 amino acids. V was pared by 6 bases and J by 3 bases, with 18 bases between. CDR3 coding DNA: TGCAGTGCCCGGAGGGGGGGACAACTCTACAATGAGCAGTTCTTC. This sequence encodes CSARRGGQLYNEQFF.

This clonotype was observed many times. The genes are TRBV28 and TRBJ1-4, with TRBD1 identical over 7 bases. Looked up from germline, CDR1 is MDHEN and CDR2 is SYDVKM. CDR3 length: 16 amino acids. V lost 7 bases to trimming and J lost 5 bases; unmatched junction nucleotides: 13. The CDR3 DNA reads TGTGCCAGCAATAGGTACGGGACAGCGAAAAATGAAAAACTGTTTTTT. Translation: CASNRYGTAKNEKLFF.

This clonotype was counted many times. The V call is TRBV27, the J call TRBJ2-7; unclear D gene. This CDR3 has 14 amino acids. Germline V gene lookup returns CDR1 MNHEY and CDR2 SMNVEV (reference sequence). Trimming pared 6 bases from V and 0 bases from J, leaving 12 bases between. In nucleotides, the CDR3 is TGTGCCAGCAGGCCGATGGGCCGCTCCTACGAGCAGTACTTC. Protein sequence: CASRPMGRSYEQYF.

This clonotype was counted only a few times. This sequence joins TRBV9 and TRBJ2-2; D uncertain. The V end lost 4 bases, the J end lost 6 bases, and 19 bases lay between the germline ends. This CDR3 has 16 residues. Germline CDR1 and CDR2: SGDLS and YYNGEE. This chain's CDR3 is CASSPLVIVKAGELFF. For the CDR3, the DNA is TGTGCCAGCAGCCCCCTCGTTATTGTGAAAGCCGGGGAGCTGTTTTTT.

This clonotype was observed a few times. This sequence joins TRBV7-3 and TRBJ1-5; TRBD1 matches at 11 bases. J gave up 2 bases and V 1 base, and 19 bases lay outside the gene matches. This CDR3 comprises 22 residues. Germline V gene data show CDR1 as SGHTA and CDR2 as FQGTGA. CDR3 sequence reads: CASSLRVEMRRPGQGGNQPQHF. CDR3 in DNA: TGTGCCAGCAGCTTAAGGGTTGAGATGAGGCGACCGGGACAGGGGGGCAATCAGCCCCAGCATTTT.

As DNA, the CDR3 is TGTGCCAGCAGACCGTTGGCAGCCATGAACACTGAAGCTTTCTTT. It encodes CASRPLAAMNTEAFF. The V and J genes are TRBV6-1 and TRBJ1-1, with D unclear. Between the trimmed V and J ends, which lost 6 bases and 0 bases, there was a span of 14 bases. The V gene's germline CDR1 is MNHNS and CDR2 SASEGT. This CDR3 region has 15 residues.

This clonotype was observed many times. The genes are TRBV20-1 and TRBJ2-3; TRBD1 aligns across 8 bases. This CDR3 spans 14 amino acids. Germline loops: CDR1 DFQATT, CDR2 SNEGSKA (reference sequence). V lost 7 bases to trimming and J lost 2 bases; unmatched junction nucleotides: 8. CDR3 loop: CSVPDRETTDTQYF. CDR3 nucleotides: TGCAGTGTCCCGGACAGGGAAACCACAGATACGCAGTATTTT.

This clonotype was counted at least ten times. The V and J genes are TRBV19 and TRBJ1-4; D is uncertain. The ends were cut back, 6 bases at V and 3 bases at J, with 14 bases in the middle. The germline gives CDR1 LNHDA, CDR2 SQIVND (reference sequence). This CDR3 spans 15 amino acids. The CDR3 DNA reads as TGTGCCAGTAGCCCAACCACCGGGGCTAATGAAAAACTGTTTTTT. Translating gives CASSPTTGANEKLFF.

This clonotype was found many times. The gene calls are TRBV24-1 and TRBJ2-3; maybe TRBD1 (6 bases). V lost 5 bases and J 4 bases, leaving 15 bases between the germline ends. Germline values: CDR1 KGHDR, CDR2 SFDVKD. The CDR3 spans 15 residues. The DNA of the CDR3 is TGTGCCACCAGTGTAGGGGCAGGGGACGCAGATACGCAGTATTTT. It is translated as CATSVGAGDADTQYF.

This clonotype was seen a few times. This chain joins TRBV18 and TRBJ1-4; 7 bases are shared with TRBD1. CDR3 size: 13 residues. V lost 5 bases to trimming and J lost 6 bases; unmatched junction nucleotides: 3. Germline values: CDR1 KGHSH, CDR2 LQKENI. The CDR3 DNA reads TGTGCCAGCTCAATCACAGGGGATGAAAAACTGTTTTTT. It is translated as CASSITGDEKLFF.

This clonotype was detected a few times. V and J are TRBV29-1 and TRBJ1-3; 8 positions match TRBD1. V lost 2 bases to trimming and J lost 9 bases; unmatched junction nucleotides: 3. CDR3 length: 12 residues. Germline V gene sequence: CDR1 SQVTM, CDR2 ANQGSEA. CDR3 sequence (DNA): TGCAGCGTTGAAAGACAGGGGCGCACCATATATTTT. Translation gives CSVERQGRTIYF.

This clonotype was observed many times. The chain links TRBV3-1 to TRBJ2-1, with a weak D call TRBD1 (5 bases). V was pared by 2 bases and J by 5 bases, with 10 bases between. The CDR3 runs to 14 residues. Germline V gene sequence: CDR1 LGHDT, CDR2 YNNKEL (reference sequence). The CDR3 nucleotides are TGTGCCAGCAGCCAAACTGCAGGGAACAATGAGCAGTTCTTC. Amino acid sequence: CASSQTAGNNEQFF.

The sample holds many counts of this clonotype. J is TRBJ2-7 and V is TRBV6-5; TRBD1 matches at 8 bases. The length of the CDR3 is 15 residues. The J segment lost 4 bases and the V segment lost 2 bases, leaving 7 bases of the junction unmatched. CDR1 is MNHEY, CDR2 SVGAGI, per germline. The CDR3 spells CASSYGQGAGYEQYF. The CDR3 coding sequence is TGTGCCAGCAGTTACGGGCAGGGGGCGGGGTACGAGCAGTACTTC.

V gene TRBV12-3 or TRBV12-4 combines with J gene TRBJ2-1; 12 bases line up with TRBD2. The CDR3 length is 16 residues. The junction had 10 bases not matched to a gene; V was cut back by 5 bases and J by 8 bases. The CDR3 is CASSLSSSGRGDEQFF. The DNA of the CDR3 is TGTGCCAGCAGTCTATCTTCTAGCGGGAGGGGTGATGAGCAGTTCTTC.

This clonotype has at least ten counts. The chain links TRBV29-1 to TRBJ1-6; D is unresolved. Trimming cost V 6 bases and J 6 bases, with 12 bases left between them. The CDR3 runs to 13 residues. Germline CDR1 reads SQVTM; CDR2 reads ANQGSEA. The CDR3 DNA reads as TGCAGCGTCCGAAAAGGGCTTAATTCACCCCTCCACTTT. Residues: CSVRKGLNSPLHF. The full variable domain, completed using reference TRBV29-1 and TRBJ1-6, is SAVISQKPSRDICQRGTSLTIQCQVDSQVTMMFWYRQQPGQSLTLIATANQGSEATYESGFVIDKFPISRPNLTFSTLTVSNMSPEDSSIYLCSVRKGLNSPLHFGNGTRLTVT.

This clonotype was picked up a small number of times. The chain carries TRBV7-2 and TRBJ1-1, with unresolved D. This CDR3 contains 17 residues. Germline V gives CDR1 SGHTA, CDR2 FQGNSA. The V and J ends lost 5 bases and 2 bases respectively, with 21 bases between them. The CDR3 DNA follows: TGTGCCAGCAGCCGACGGGCGATCATGGGCAGAAACACTGAAGCTTTCTTT. It is translated as CASSRRAIMGRNTEAFF.

This clonotype was seen a handful of times. The V and J genes are TRBV2 and TRBJ1-3, with D unclear. The V end lost 4 bases, the J end lost 3 bases, and 7 bases lay between the germline ends. Germline assignment: CDR1 SNHLY and CDR2 FYNNEI. CDR3 size: 13 residues. The CDR3 nucleotides are TGTGCCAGCAGTGGGGAATTTGGAAACACCATATATTTT. This codes for CASSGEFGNTIYF.

This clonotype occurred a few times. The chain has TRBV5-6 and TRBJ2-1; TRBD2 matches at 8 bases. CDR1 and CDR2 from the germline V gene are SGHDT and YYEEEE. This CDR3 spans 16 amino acids. V gave up 4 bases and J gave up 7 bases; unmatched junction bases: 13. The CDR3 protein is CASSGTEREHGNEQFF. DNA of the CDR3: TGTGCCAGCAGCGGAACCGAGCGGGAGCATGGGAATGAGCAGTTCTTC.

The V gene is TRBV30, the J gene TRBJ1-5; D unresolved. CDR1 is GTSNPN and CDR2 is SVGIG in the germline V gene (reference sequence). The CDR3 covers 13 residues. V lost 0 bases and J 3 bases, leaving 6 bases between the germline ends. CDR3 sequence (DNA): TGTGCCTGGAGTGTAGACCTCAATCAGCCCCAGCATTTT. Protein product: CAWSVDLNQPQHF.

This clonotype was observed at least ten times. V is TRBV12-3 or TRBV12-4 and J is TRBJ2-1; D not certain. Trimming took off 3 bases at V and 5 bases at J, with 11 bases between the two ends. The CDR3 is 14 amino acids. Here the CDR3 DNA reads TGTGCCAGCAGTTTTGACTTCCGAGACAATGAGCAGTTCTTC. Protein sequence: CASSFDFRDNEQFF.

This clonotype has ten or more counts. The CDR3 here is CASSQARSGRAVEQFF. CDR3 sequence (DNA): TGTGCCAGCAGCCAAGCGCGGAGCGGGAGGGCGGTCGAGCAGTTCTTC. The gene calls are TRBV14 and TRBJ2-1, with TRBD2 matching 10 bases. The trim removed 1 base at V and 10 bases at J, leaving 10 bases unmatched. CDR1 SGHDN and CDR2 FVKESK come from the germline V gene. This CDR3 is built from 16 residues.

In this sample, this clonotype turned up a few times. The chain has TRBV29-1 and TRBJ1-1; 12 bases agree with TRBD1. CDR3 length: 14 residues. Germline V CDR1 and CDR2: SQVTM, ANQGSEA. V trimming: 4 bases; J trimming: 10 bases; junction bases outside the gene matches: 10. The CDR3 here is CSVGLLGQGAPAFF. CDR3 bases: TGCAGCGTTGGGCTTTTGGGACAGGGGGCGCCAGCTTTCTTT.

This clonotype was recorded many times. The chain couples TRBV20-1 to TRBJ1-2; maybe TRBD1 (6 bases). The length of the CDR3 is 13 residues. The germline V gene has CDR1 DFQATT and CDR2 SNEGSKA (reference sequence). With 3 bases removed from V and 2 bases from J, the gap between germline ends came to 10 bases. CDR3: CSASSGQNYGYTF. CDR3 sequence (DNA): TGCAGTGCTAGTTCCGGACAGAACTATGGCTACACCTTC.

This clonotype showed up many times. The chain employs TRBV2 and TRBJ1-1; D not resolved. This CDR3 comprises 14 residues. The germline gives CDR1 SNHLY, CDR2 FYNNEI. The V and J ends lost 4 bases and 5 bases respectively, with 14 bases between them. Here the CDR3 DNA reads TGTGCCAGCAGTGGGGAACAGTTAGTAACTGAAGCTTTCTTT. Translating gives CASSGEQLVTEAFF.